The subject of this entry is one T cell receptor (beta chain). Antigen: not known. V was shortened by 4 bases and J by 6 bases, with 15 bases between the two germline ends. CDR1 and CDR2 (germline): SEHNR, FQNEAQ (reference sequence). The CDR3 consists of 15 residues. CMV status came from CD4+ IFNgamma after overnight CMV lysate stimulation. Cells stained for CD3, CD4, CD8, CD45RA, CD27 and viability were sorted into four CD45RA/CD27 subsets. The sample is drawn from a study of naive and memory T cell subsets. Study-level results: Possibly reflecting memory cells re-expressing CD45RA, a few larger clonotypes occurred in naive repertoires, especially CD8. In naive cells, over 90% of TCR sequences were seen only once.

Both TRBC1 and TRBC2 were covered by a beta constant-region primer of two equimolar oligonucleotides. Four rounds of PCR amplified the ligated cDNA using nested alpha and beta constant-region primers plus SP2. MiXCR, applied by TCRdb to the UMI-ligation and nested PCR reads, yields one record per CDR3 protein. The sample contains 95,000 to 110,000 distinct CDR3 sequences, about 15% of which appear only once. This sequence was found in a human donor in good health. The chain couples TRBV7-9 to TRBJ1-4; perhaps TRBD1 as D (5 bases). Material: naive CD8+ T cells from blood. CDR3 loop: CASSYGWGMDEKLFF. CDR3 nucleotides: TGTGCCAGCAGCTACGGATGGGGGATGGATGAAAAACTGTTTTTT.